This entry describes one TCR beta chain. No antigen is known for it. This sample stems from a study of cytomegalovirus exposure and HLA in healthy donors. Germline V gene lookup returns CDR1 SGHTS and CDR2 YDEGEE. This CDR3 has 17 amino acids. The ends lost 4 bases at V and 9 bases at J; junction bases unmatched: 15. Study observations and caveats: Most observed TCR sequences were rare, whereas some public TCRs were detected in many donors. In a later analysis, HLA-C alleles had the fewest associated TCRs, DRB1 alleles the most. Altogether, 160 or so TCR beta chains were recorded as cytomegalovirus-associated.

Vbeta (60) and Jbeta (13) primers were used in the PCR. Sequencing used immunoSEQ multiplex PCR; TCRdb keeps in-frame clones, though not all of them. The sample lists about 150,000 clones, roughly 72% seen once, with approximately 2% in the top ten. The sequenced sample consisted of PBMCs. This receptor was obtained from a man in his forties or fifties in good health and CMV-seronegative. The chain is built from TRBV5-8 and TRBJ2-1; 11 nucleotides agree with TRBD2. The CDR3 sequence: CASSLSGTSGPIGEQFF. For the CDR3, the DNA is TGTGCCAGCAGCCTAAGTGGGACTAGCGGACCTATTGGTGAGCAGTTCTTC. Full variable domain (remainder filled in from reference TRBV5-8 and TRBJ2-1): EAGVTQSPTHLIKTRGQQATLRCSPISGHTSVYWYQQALGLGLQFLLWYDEGEERNRGNFPPRFSGRQFPNYSSELNVNALELEDSALYLCASSLSGTSGPIGEQFFGPGTRLTVL.